One and the same sample provided the 17 T cell receptor beta chains below, sequenced in a study of Graves' ophthalmopathy and Graves' hyperthyroidism. Amplification from RNA transcripts yielded the TCR beta CDR3 regions. HTBI primers were employed in first-round RT-PCR, then a second-round multiplex PCR followed. One entry per CDR3 protein, called by TCRdb with MiXCR from the multiplex PCR reads. The table has about 550,000 distinct CDR3 sequences, less than 40% seen once. Sequencing was carried out using peripheral blood or thyroid tissue (not recorded which). The receptor source for this set is an adult man with Graves' hyperthyroidism.

To note about this clonotype: This may be a read error: a much more frequent sequence differs by one nucleotide. The chain uses TRBV5-1 and TRBJ2-2; perhaps TRBD1 as D (6 bases). Trimming took 7 bases from V and 0 from J, leaving 13 bases between them. The CDR3 is 15 residues long. In germline, CDR1 is SGHRS, CDR2 YFSETQ. CDR3 nucleotides: TGCGCCAGCGGCCTAACAGGGACGAACACCGGGGAGCTGTTTTTT. Translated, it gives CASGLTGTNTGELFF.

The rearrangement links TRBV5-4 to TRBJ2-2; 9 nucleotides agree with TRBD2. V lost 4 bases, J lost 3 bases, and 19 bases stayed unmatched. This CDR3 has 20 residues. Germline CDR1 and CDR2: SGHNT and YYREEE (reference sequence). CDR3 region: CASSRGPSRRGGADTGELFF. The CDR3 DNA sequence: TGTGCCAGCAGCCGGGGACCTTCGAGGCGGGGGGGGGCTGACACCGGGGAGCTGTTTTTT.

This clonotype was found many times. The chain employs TRBV2 and TRBJ1-1, with a weak D call TRBD1 (5 bases). Germline assignment: CDR1 SNHLY and CDR2 FYNNEI. The CDR3 consists of 14 residues. The V end was cut by 6 bases, the J end by 5 bases, with 16 bases between. As DNA, the CDR3 is TGTGCCAGCAGCCCCCGGGGGTTGGAGACTGAAGCTTTCTTT. Protein: CASSPRGLETEAFF.

J is TRBJ1-5 and V is TRBV7-2, with D tentatively TRBD1 (6 bases). The V gene's germline CDR1 is SGHTA and CDR2 FQGNSA. Trimming pared 0 bases from V and 0 bases from J, leaving 9 bases between. CDR3 length: 16 residues. Written as DNA, the CDR3 is TGTGCCAGCAGCTTAGCGGGGGCGAGTAGCAATCAGCCCCAGCATTTT. Amino acid sequence: CASSLAGASSNQPQHF.

DNA of the CDR3: TGCAGCTTAGAGGCCGACACTGAAGCTTTCTTT. As protein: CSLEADTEAFF. The chain joins TRBV29-1 to TRBJ1-1; D is undetermined. The CDR3 is 11 amino acids. Germline CDR1 is SQVTM and CDR2 is ANQGSEA. V was clipped by 8 bases and J by 3 bases, with 10 bases between them. The full variable domain, in which reference TRBV29-1 and TRBJ1-1 provide the parts outside the CDR3, is SAVISQKPSRDICQRGTSLTIQCQVDSQVTMMFWYRQQPGQSLTLIATANQGSEATYESGFVIDKFPISRPNLTFSTLTVSNMSPEDSSIYLCSLEADTEAFFGQGTRLTVV.

The V call is TRBV9, the J call TRBJ1-5; D gene unclear. The CDR3 sequence is 13 residues long. Germline assignment: CDR1 SGDLS and CDR2 YYNGEE. Trimming pared 4 bases from V and 12 bases from J, leaving 17 bases between. The chain's CDR3 is CASSRRAWADQHF. DNA of the CDR3: TGTGCCAGCAGCCGCCGGGCTTGGGCAGACCAGCATTTT.

This clonotype was detected ten times or more. The chain carries TRBV6-6 and TRBJ2-7, with D perhaps TRBD1 (5 bases). The CDR3 contains 12 residues. CDR1 and CDR2 (germline): MNHNY, SVGAGI (reference sequence). V was cut by 7 bases and J by 2 bases, with 9 bases left in between. The CDR3 sequence is CASNDSPYEQYF. The CDR3 DNA reads as TGTGCCAGCAACGACAGTCCCTACGAGCAGTACTTC.

This clonotype came up once. The chain links TRBV29-1 to TRBJ2-7; weak D call: TRBD2 (7 bases). The CDR3 spans 13 residues. The V gene lost 3 bases and the J gene lost 3 bases, with 12 bases spanning the gap. CDR1 is SQVTM and CDR2 is ANQGSEA in the germline V gene. The CDR3 DNA is TGCAGCGTTGAGGTGGGAGGGGGCTACGAGCAGTACTTC. It translates to CSVEVGGGYEQYF.

At least ten counts were recorded for this clonotype. V is TRBV7-2 and J is TRBJ2-2, with no clear D. Trimming took off 5 bases at V and 7 bases at J, with 11 bases between the two ends. Germline CDR1 reads SGHTA; CDR2 reads FQGNSA. The CDR3 is made up of 13 amino acids. CDR3 in amino acids: CASSLGNNGELFF. The CDR3 DNA reads as TGTGCCAGCAGCCTAGGGAATAACGGGGAGCTGTTTTTT.

This clonotype was detected many times. J is TRBJ2-5 and V is TRBV7-9; D perhaps matches TRBD1 (6 bases). The CDR3 runs 13 residues. Trimming removed 5 bases at V and 6 bases at J, with 13 bases between. The germline CDR1 and CDR2 sequences are SEHNR and FQNEAQ (reference sequence). CDR3 in amino acids: CASSAQGLQTQYF. The CDR3 DNA follows: TGTGCCAGCAGCGCACAGGGATTACAGACCCAGTACTTC.

The chain carries TRBV25-1 and TRBJ1-4; the D gene is possibly TRBD1 (6 bases). CDR1 and CDR2 (germline): MGHDK, SYGVNS. Trimming shortened V by 3 bases and J by 8 bases, and 13 bases separated the two germline ends. The CDR3 contains 14 residues. This chain's CDR3 is CASSDYRASEKLFF. In nucleotides, the CDR3 is TGTGCCAGCAGTGACTACAGGGCTTCGGAAAAACTGTTTTTT.

This clonotype was observed a few times. This chain uses TRBV27 with TRBJ1-2, with D possibly TRBD1 on 5 matching bases. Per the germline V gene, CDR1 is MNHEY and CDR2 is SMNVEV (reference sequence). V was shortened by 2 bases and J by 8 bases, with 18 bases between the two germline ends. This CDR3 has 15 amino acids. Here the CDR3 DNA reads TGTGCCAGCAGTTTAATCGGGGACTGGGCCAGCGGCTACACCTTC. Encoded protein: CASSLIGDWASGYTF.

This clonotype was detected only a few times. This chain links TRBV12-3 or TRBV12-4 with TRBJ2-7; TRBD1 is a possible D gene (7 bases). CDR3 length: 16 amino acids. The V end was cut by 6 bases, the J end by 2 bases, with 20 bases between. The CDR3 sequence is CASRPDRDSGPYEQYF. The CDR3, as DNA: TGTGCCAGCAGACCCGACCGGGACAGCGGGCCCTACGAGCAGTACTTC.

This clonotype appeared many times. V and J are TRBV11-2 and TRBJ2-2; TRBD1 matches 7 bases. The trim removed 5 bases at V and 7 bases at J, leaving 7 bases unmatched. Germline V CDR1 and CDR2: SGHAT, FQNNGV. The CDR3 is 14 residues long. Here the CDR3 DNA reads TGTGCCAGCAGCATAAGACAGGGCATCGGGGAGCTGTTTTTT. Translated, it gives CASSIRQGIGELFF.

This clonotype was counted at least ten times. The chain links TRBV3-1 to TRBJ1-2; D remains ambiguous. V was shortened by 0 bases and J by 8 bases, with 13 bases between the two germline ends. The length of the CDR3 is 14 residues. CDR1 is LGHDT and CDR2 is YNNKEL in the germline V gene (reference sequence). Written as DNA, the CDR3 is TGTGCCAGCAGCCAAGATCTGAGAGGGAACGGCTACACCTTC. It yields the protein CASSQDLRGNGYTF.

The chain recombines TRBV6-5 with TRBJ2-5; no reliable D call. The J call may be incorrect, as the DNA end agrees better with TRBJ2-1. Germline V gene data show CDR1 as MNHEY and CDR2 as SVGAGI. The CDR3 sequence is 14 residues long. The CDR3: CASSLAFAYNEQFF. The CDR3 DNA reads TGTGCCAGCAGTTTGGCGTTTGCCTACAATGAGCAGTTCTTC.

To note about this clonotype: A much bigger clone sits one base away, suggesting this may be a read error. The J gene is TRBJ1-1, the V gene TRBV20-1; 10 nucleotides agree with TRBD1. This CDR3 contains 14 residues. With 8 bases clipped from V and 5 bases from J, the junction kept 11 bases outside the gene matches. Germline V gene data show CDR1 as DFQATT and CDR2 as SNEGSKA (reference sequence). The CDR3 DNA is TGCAGTACTCGAAAGACAGGGGGCTGGACTGAAGCTTTCTTT. Its translation: CSTRKTGGWTEAFF.